The 29 T cell receptor beta chains given below trace back to one sample, sequenced in a study of blood T cell repertoires in COVID-19. Produced via immunoSEQ multiplex PCR; TCRdb's table is partial and in-frame only. This table has under 150,000 clones, 80% to 85% appearing once. The sample was PBMCs or T cells enriched from blood (not recorded which). These receptors came from a man in his thirties or forties who had recovered from COVID-19.

The chain uses TRBV5-4 and TRBJ2-3, with D tentatively TRBD2 (6 bases). Germline V gives CDR1 SGHNT, CDR2 YYREEE (reference sequence). The CDR3 is 17 residues long. The V gene lost 4 bases and the J gene lost 0 bases, with 18 bases spanning the gap. The CDR3 nucleotides are TGTGCCAGCAGCCCGACCGGGACTCGATCTAGCACAGATACGCAGTATTTT. Translation gives CASSPTGTRSSTDTQYF.

The V and J genes are TRBV28 and TRBJ1-5; maybe TRBD1 (5 bases). The CDR3 covers 15 residues. Germline lookup yields CDR1 MDHEN and CDR2 SYDVKM. V lost 6 bases and J lost 0, with 12 bases in between. The CDR3 region is CASRTGGASNQPQHF. CDR3 bases: TGTGCCAGCAGGACCGGAGGGGCTAGCAATCAGCCCCAGCATTTT.

The chain uses TRBV9 and TRBJ1-4; 9 nucleotides match TRBD1. The V gene's germline CDR1 is SGDLS and CDR2 YYNGEE. V was pared by 5 bases and J by 10 bases, with 3 bases of the junction left unmatched. The CDR3 runs 12 residues. The CDR3 is CASRGQGGKLFF. As DNA, the CDR3 is TGTGCCAGCAGGGGACAGGGAGGAAAACTGTTTTTT.

This clone was recorded once. The rearrangement links TRBV5-1 to TRBJ2-1; the D gene is possibly TRBD2 (5 bases). V lost 7 bases, J lost 9 bases, and 14 bases lay in between. Germline V gives CDR1 SGHRS, CDR2 YFSETQ. CDR3 length equals 12 residues. The CDR3 nucleotides are TGCGCCAGCCGCGATACTAGGGCTGAGCAGTTCTTC. It encodes CASRDTRAEQFF.

The chain is built from TRBV30 and TRBJ2-5; D remains ambiguous. Trimming cost V 2 bases and J 0 bases, with 4 bases left between them. From germline, CDR1 is GTSNPN and CDR2 SVGIG (reference sequence). The CDR3 loop spans 12 amino acids. The CDR3 DNA follows: TGTGCCTGGAGTCAGTACCAAGAGACCCAGTACTTC. It specifies CAWSQYQETQYF.

This clone was seen a few times. J is TRBJ1-1 and V is TRBV5-1; possible D gene TRBD1, 6 bases. V gave up 0 bases and J gave up 0 bases, with 18 bases separating them. The length of the CDR3 is 18 residues. The V gene's germline CDR1 is SGHRS and CDR2 YFSETQ. The CDR3 DNA follows: TGCGCCAGCAGCTTGGCCAGCTCTCACAGGGTAATGAACACTGAAGCTTTCTTT. This translates into CASSLASSHRVMNTEAFF. Full variable domain (missing parts from reference TRBV5-1 and TRBJ1-1): KAGVTQTPRYLIKTRGQQVTLSCSPISGHRSVSWYQQTPGQGLQFLFEYFSETQRNKGNFPGRFSGRQFSNSRSEMNVSTLELGDSALYLCASSLASSHRVMNTEAFFGQGTRLTVV.

The gene calls are TRBV27 and TRBJ2-1; no reliable D call. V dropped 3 bases and J dropped 8 bases, with 11 bases sitting between them. This CDR3 comprises 13 residues. In germline, CDR1 is MNHEY, CDR2 SMNVEV (reference sequence). The CDR3: CASSFAGVHEQFF. CDR3 DNA: TGTGCCAGCAGTTTCGCAGGTGTCCATGAGCAGTTCTTC.

This chain uses TRBV7-9 with TRBJ2-7; D is possibly TRBD2 (5 bases). The germline V and J ends were trimmed by 0 bases and 6 bases, with 9 bases remaining between them. The germline gives CDR1 SEHNR, CDR2 FQNEAQ (reference sequence). This CDR3 spans 13 amino acids. The CDR3 nucleotides are TGTGCCAGCAGCTTAGCTTCCGGGGTCGAGCAGTACTTC. This sequence encodes CASSLASGVEQYF.

The chain employs TRBV3-1 (or the pseudogene TRBV3-2) and TRBJ2-1; D is unclear. Trimming shortened V by 1 base and J by 0 bases, and 7 bases separated the two germline ends. The CDR3 covers 15 residues. Germline V gene lookup returns CDR1 LGHDT and CDR2 YNNKEL (reference sequence). Here the CDR3 reads CASSQVPGSYNEQFF. Written as DNA, the CDR3 is TGTGCCAGCAGCCAAGTGCCGGGCTCCTACAATGAGCAGTTCTTC.

The chain recombines TRBV5-4 with TRBJ1-1, with 7 nucleotides matching TRBD1. V was clipped by 3 bases and J by 1 base; unmatched bases: 6. This CDR3 has 15 residues. Germline assignment: CDR1 SGHNT and CDR2 YYREEE (reference sequence). CDR3 nucleotides: TGTGCCAGCAGCTATGGACGGGACAGGAACACTGAAGCTTTCTTT. It translates to CASSYGRDRNTEAFF.

This rearrangement joins TRBV3-1 (or the pseudogene TRBV3-2) to TRBJ1-5; 8 bases agree with TRBD1. With 1 base clipped from V and 6 bases from J, the junction kept 2 bases outside the gene matches. Germline V lookup: CDR1 LGHDT, CDR2 YNNKEL (reference sequence). This CDR3 has 14 amino acids. The CDR3 DNA reads TGTGCCAGCAGCCAAGGGACAGGGTTTCAGCCCCAGCATTTT. It yields the protein CASSQGTGFQPQHF.

The chain employs TRBV6-5 and TRBJ2-2; 7 bases are a match to TRBD1. Germline lookup yields CDR1 MNHEY and CDR2 SVGAGI. This CDR3 region has 15 residues. J gave up 5 bases and V 6 bases, and 9 bases lay outside the gene matches. The CDR3 region has the DNA TGTGCCAGCAGCAAAAGGACAGGCCAAACCGGGGAGCTGTTTTTT. Translating it yields CASSKRTGQTGELFF.

The V gene is TRBV5-1, the J gene TRBJ1-3; tentative D call: TRBD1 (5 bases). V gave up 4 bases and J gave up 0 bases, with 8 bases separating them. This CDR3 region has 14 residues. Looked up from germline, CDR1 is SGHRS and CDR2 is YFSETQ. CDR3 sequence: CASSLQGSGNTIYF. The CDR3, as DNA: TGCGCCAGCAGCCTGCAGGGCTCTGGAAACACCATATATTTT. Full variable domain (remainder filled in from reference TRBV5-1 and TRBJ1-3): KAGVTQTPRYLIKTRGQQVTLSCSPISGHRSVSWYQQTPGQGLQFLFEYFSETQRNKGNFPGRFSGRQFSNSRSEMNVSTLELGDSALYLCASSLQGSGNTIYFGEGSWLTVV.

The rearrangement joins TRBV19 to TRBJ1-2; D perhaps matches TRBD1 (6 bases). The CDR3 has 12 amino acids. Trimming took 7 bases from V and 8 from J, leaving 14 bases between them. Germline CDR1 is LNHDA and CDR2 is SQIVND (reference sequence). The CDR3 DNA sequence: TGTGCCAGTAACTCCGGACAGTCCGGCTACACCTTC. It encodes CASNSGQSGYTF.

The rearrangement links TRBV10-3 to TRBJ2-3, with D maybe TRBD1 (6 bases). Trimming pared 2 bases from V and 2 bases from J, leaving 8 bases between. Germline V gene lookup returns CDR1 ENHRY and CDR2 SYGVKD. This CDR3 is built from 14 residues. The CDR3 sequence: CAISERGNTDTQYF. For the CDR3, the DNA is TGTGCCATCAGTGAGAGGGGGAACACAGATACGCAGTATTTT.

V and J are TRBV21-1 and TRBJ2-7; the D call of TRBD1 is as the table states it, not checked on the DNA. TRBV21-1 is a known pseudogene. There are 10 residues in the CDR3. The DNA of the CDR3 is TGTGCCAGCATCCTCAGGGGGCAGTACGTC. It translates to CASILRGQYV.

This clone was counted a single time. The chain couples TRBV7-6 to TRBJ2-1, with TRBD2 matching over 9 bases. Germline V gene data show CDR1 as SGHVS and CDR2 as FNYEAQ. The CDR3 runs 14 residues. V lost 2 bases to trimming and J lost 8 bases; unmatched junction nucleotides: 4. CDR3 DNA sequence: TGTGCCAGCAGCTTATCGGCGGGGGGGGATGAGCAGTTCTTC. Translated, it gives CASSLSAGGDEQFF.

This chain joins TRBV6-5 and TRBJ1-5; D perhaps matches TRBD1 (6 bases). This CDR3 is 13 amino acids long. The V end was cut by 8 bases, the J end by 4 bases, with 12 bases between. CDR1 and CDR2 from the germline V gene are MNHEY and SVGAGI. Here the CDR3 reads CASAGQLNQPQHF. The CDR3 DNA reads as TGTGCCAGCGCCGGACAGCTAAATCAGCCCCAGCATTTT.

The rearrangement uses TRBV3-1 (or the pseudogene TRBV3-2) and TRBJ1-6, with D unclear. Trimming removed 0 bases from V and 6 bases from J, with 9 bases in between. Germline V CDR1 and CDR2: LGHDT, YNNKEL (reference sequence). The CDR3 runs 15 residues. CDR3 sequence (DNA): TGTGCCAGCAGCCAAGACCCGGGGTCTAATTCACCCCTCCACTTT. Encoded protein: CASSQDPGSNSPLHF.

This clone was seen more than once but under ten times. V is TRBV11-2 and J is TRBJ2-2, with 7 bases lining up with TRBD2. The CDR3 consists of 16 residues. The V segment lost 3 bases and the J segment 2 bases; nucleotides outside the gene matches: 6. Germline V gene data show CDR1 as SGHAT and CDR2 as FQNNGV. CDR3 sequence: CASSFTGGKNTGELFF. The CDR3, as DNA: TGTGCCAGCAGCTTTACGGGGGGTAAAAACACCGGGGAGCTGTTTTTT.

The chain has TRBV4-1 and TRBJ1-1; 8 nucleotides agree with TRBD1. After removal of 5 bases from V and 1 base from J, the junction contained 6 bases not matched to a gene. This CDR3 region has 15 residues. Germline loops: CDR1 MGHRA, CDR2 YSYEKL. Written as DNA, the CDR3 is TGCGCCAGCAGCGATAGGACAGGGACGAACACTGAAGCTTTCTTT. Its translation: CASSDRTGTNTEAFF.

The V call is TRBV11-2, the J call TRBJ2-7; D ambiguous. V was shortened by 5 bases and J by 2 bases, with 7 bases between the two germline ends. The CDR3 contains 12 residues. Per germline, CDR1 SGHAT and CDR2 FQNNGV. The CDR3 nucleotides read TGTGCCAGCAGCCATGACACCTACGAGCAGTACTTC. This encodes CASSHDTYEQYF.

The chain links TRBV12-5 to TRBJ2-5; possibly TRBD2 for D (6 bases). Trimming left V 1 base short and J 1 base short, with 16 bases between. The CDR3 extends over 17 amino acids. Germline-derived CDR1 and CDR2 are LGHNT and FRNRAP. CDR3 loop: CASGLAQTSQGQETQYF. The CDR3 DNA is TGTGCTAGTGGTTTGGCCCAGACTAGTCAGGGCCAAGAGACCCAGTACTTC.

The chain joins TRBV12-2 to TRBJ2-7; the D segment call TRBD1 is taken from the table without a DNA check. TRBV12-2 is a known pseudogene. The CDR3 has 16 residues. The CDR3 DNA reads TGTGCAAGTCGCTTAGCAGCAGGGGACAGCTCCTACGAGCAGTACGTC. It specifies CASRLAAGDSSYEQYV.

The V and J genes are TRBV5-6 and TRBJ1-4; D is perhaps TRBD1 (6 bases). The length of the CDR3 is 16 residues. CDR1 is SGHDT, CDR2 YYEEEE, per germline. The ends were cut back, 0 bases at V and 3 bases at J, with 12 bases in the middle. The CDR3 bases are TGTGCCAGCAGCTTGGACCGGGGGGCGTCTAATGAAAAACTGTTTTTT. As protein: CASSLDRGASNEKLFF.

The chain combines TRBV3-1 (or the pseudogene TRBV3-2) with TRBJ2-2, with D perhaps TRBD1 (6 bases). CDR1 is LGHDT and CDR2 is YNNKEL in the germline V gene (reference sequence). Trimming pared 2 bases from V and 7 bases from J, leaving 11 bases between. The CDR3 loop spans 14 amino acids. The CDR3 spells CASSQKQGFGELFF. The CDR3, as DNA: TGTGCCAGCAGCCAAAAACAGGGATTCGGGGAGCTGTTTTTT.

This chain links TRBV4-2 with TRBJ1-5, with a weak D call TRBD1 (5 bases). CDR1 is LGHNA, CDR2 YNFKEQ, per germline. The germline V and J ends were trimmed by 0 bases and 3 bases, with 12 bases remaining between them. This CDR3 is 16 amino acids long. The CDR3 reads CASSQDWQGNNQPQHF. The CDR3 nucleotides are TGTGCCAGCAGCCAAGATTGGCAGGGTAACAATCAGCCCCAGCATTTT.

The V call is TRBV6-5, the J call TRBJ2-2; D might be TRBD1 (7 bases). The CDR3 totals 15 residues. Germline V lookup: CDR1 MNHEY, CDR2 SVGAGI. V dropped 6 bases and J dropped 6 bases, with 17 bases sitting between them. The CDR3 nucleotides are TGTGCCAGCAGCCAGGGGGGAATAGGGTCCGGGGAGCTGTTTTTT. Translated, it gives CASSQGGIGSGELFF.

The count of this clone is one. The chain recombines TRBV2 with TRBJ2-3, with D perhaps matching TRBD1 (5 bases). The length of the CDR3 is 13 residues. Germline V gives CDR1 SNHLY, CDR2 FYNNEI. V gave up 7 bases and J gave up 2 bases, with 10 bases separating them. In nucleotides, the CDR3 is TGTGCCAGCACCGAAGGGGTCACAGATACGCAGTATTTT. Protein sequence: CASTEGVTDTQYF.